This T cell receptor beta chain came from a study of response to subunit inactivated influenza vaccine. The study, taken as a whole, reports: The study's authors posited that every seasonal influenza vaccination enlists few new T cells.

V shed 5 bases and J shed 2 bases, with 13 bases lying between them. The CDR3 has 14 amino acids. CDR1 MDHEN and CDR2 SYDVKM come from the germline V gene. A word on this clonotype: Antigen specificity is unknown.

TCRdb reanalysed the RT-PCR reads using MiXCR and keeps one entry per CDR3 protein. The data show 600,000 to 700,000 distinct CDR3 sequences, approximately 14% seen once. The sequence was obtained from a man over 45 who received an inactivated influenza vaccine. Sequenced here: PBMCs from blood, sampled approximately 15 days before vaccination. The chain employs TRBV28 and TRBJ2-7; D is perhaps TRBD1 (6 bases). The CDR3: CASSERGDTYEQYF. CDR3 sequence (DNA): TGTGCCAGCAGTGAGCGTGGGGACACCTACGAGCAGTACTTC.